This T cell receptor (beta chain) comes out of a study of T cell repertoires in aging, cancer and after chemotherapy. This clonotype was seen just once. Its antigen is undetermined. Amplification of TCR beta used genomic DNA extracted from peripheral blood. The CDR3 has 14 residues. The V gene lost 9 bases and the J gene lost 0 bases, with 11 bases spanning the gap. From germline, CDR1 is LNHDA and CDR2 SQIVND (reference sequence). Broader study findings: Compared with age-matched healthy donors, untreated hematological or solid cancer patients showed higher blood TCR clonality. Loss of evenness, beyond lost richness, contributed to age-related TCR diversity decline in cancer patients.

Rearranged V-D-J TRB sequences were amplified with a mixed TRB-A/B primer pool. TCRdb reprocessed the multiplex PCR reads via MiXCR and lists one record per CDR3 protein. The data contain some 7,000 distinct CDR3 sequences, over 35% of them singletons. This receptor was identified in a human donor in good health. The sample was blood. This chain links TRBV19 with TRBJ1-4; D unclear. CDR3 loop: CASSPVATNEKLFF. Written as DNA, the CDR3 is TGTGCCAGCAGCCCCGTCGCAACTAATGAAAAACTGTTTTTT.